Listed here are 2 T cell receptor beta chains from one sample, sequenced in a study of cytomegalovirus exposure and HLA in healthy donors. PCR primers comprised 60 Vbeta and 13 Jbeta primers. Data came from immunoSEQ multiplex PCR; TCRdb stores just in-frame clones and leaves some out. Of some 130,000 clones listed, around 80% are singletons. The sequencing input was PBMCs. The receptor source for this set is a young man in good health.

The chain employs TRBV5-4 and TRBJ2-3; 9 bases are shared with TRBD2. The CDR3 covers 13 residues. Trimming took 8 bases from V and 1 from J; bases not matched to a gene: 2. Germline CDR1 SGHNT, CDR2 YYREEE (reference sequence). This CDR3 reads CASSGSGTDTQYF. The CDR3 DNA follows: TGTGCCAGTAGCGGGAGCGGCACAGATACGCAGTATTTT. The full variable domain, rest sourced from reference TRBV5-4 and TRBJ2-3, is ETGVTQSPTHLIKTRGQQVTLRCSSQSGHNTVSWYQQALGQGPQFIFQYYREEENGRGNFPPRFSGLQFPNYSSELNVNALELDDSALYLCASSGSGTDTQYFGPGTRLTVL.

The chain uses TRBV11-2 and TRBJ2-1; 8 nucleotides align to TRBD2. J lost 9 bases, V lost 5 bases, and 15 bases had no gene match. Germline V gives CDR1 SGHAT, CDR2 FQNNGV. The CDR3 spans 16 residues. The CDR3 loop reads CASSLGGAGATGEQFF. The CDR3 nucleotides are TGTGCCAGCAGCCTCGGGGGGGCGGGAGCAACTGGTGAGCAGTTCTTC. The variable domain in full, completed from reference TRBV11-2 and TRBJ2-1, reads EAGVAQSPRYKIIEKRQSVAFWCNPISGHATLYWYQQILGQGPKLLIQFQNNGVVDDSQLPKDRFSAERLKGVDSTLKIQPAKLEDSAVYLCASSLGGAGATGEQFFGPGTRLTVL.